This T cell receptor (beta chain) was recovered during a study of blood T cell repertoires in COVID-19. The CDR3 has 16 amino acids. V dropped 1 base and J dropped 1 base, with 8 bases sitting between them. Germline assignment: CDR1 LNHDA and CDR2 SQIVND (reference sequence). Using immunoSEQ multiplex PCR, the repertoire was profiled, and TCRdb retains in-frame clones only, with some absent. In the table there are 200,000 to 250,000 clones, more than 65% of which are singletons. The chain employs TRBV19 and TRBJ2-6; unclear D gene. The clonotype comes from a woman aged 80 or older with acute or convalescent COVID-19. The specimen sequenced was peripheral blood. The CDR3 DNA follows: TGTGCCAGTAGTATAGTTTCAGGATCTGGGGCCAACGTCCTGACTTTC. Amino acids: CASSIVSGSGANVLTF.